This section outlines one T cell receptor beta chain sequence together with its context. As yet, its antigen is unknown. These data belong to a study of T cells in Graves' hyperthyroidism and ophthalmopathy. Study outcomes and limitations: Ophthalmopathy and stable hyperthyroidism were told apart by a 13 V-J model. Ophthalmopathy was model-predicted a median around 6.1 months pre-onset.

The source material, RNA transcripts, was used to amplify TCR beta CDR3 regions. When the TCR CDR3 underwent first-round RT-PCR, the HTBI primer set was used. Each CDR3 protein gets one entry after TCRdb re-called the multiplex PCR reads with MiXCR. This table has around 370,000 distinct CDR3 sequences, 18% appearing once. This CDR3 region has 14 residues. The germline V gene encodes CDR1 SEHNR and CDR2 FQNEAQ (reference sequence). Deletions cut 3 bases from V and 1 base from J, with 8 bases between. Uncontrolled infection, other autoimmune disease, pregnancy or lactation barred patients from enrollment.

The V call is TRBV7-9, the J call TRBJ2-3; D may be TRBD2 (7 bases). The TCR comes from a man between 18 and 29 years old with Graves' ophthalmopathy. Source material: blood. DNA of the CDR3: TGTGCCAGCAGCTTCGGGGGGCGCACAGATACGCAGTATTTT. Its protein is CASSFGGRTDTQYF. The full variable domain, in which reference TRBV7-9 and TRBJ2-3 provide the parts outside the CDR3, is DTGVSQNPRHKITKRGQNVTFRCDPISEHNRLYWYRQTLGQGPEFLTYFQNEAQLEKSRLLSDRFSAERPKGSFSTLEIQRTEQGDSAMYLCASSFGGRTDTQYFGPGTRLTVL.